What follows are 9 T cell receptor beta chains derived from one specimen sequenced in a study of blood T cell repertoires in COVID-19. The table came from immunoSEQ multiplex PCR; TCRdb's copy has only in-frame clones and leaves some out. Of roughly 140,000 clones in the sample, roughly three quarters were seen once. The sample was peripheral blood. These receptors came from a man in his fifties with active or convalescent COVID-19.

The rearrangement links TRBV6-2 or TRBV6-3 to TRBJ2-1; 7 bases agree with TRBD2. V trimming: 4 bases; J trimming: 5 bases; junction bases outside the gene matches: 2. CDR1 and CDR2 (germline): MNHEY, SVGEGT. The CDR3 loop spans 13 amino acids. CDR3 loop: CASSSGLDNEQFF. In DNA form, the CDR3 reads TGTGCCAGCAGTTCTGGACTAGACAATGAGCAGTTCTTC.

The chain uses TRBV3-1 (or the pseudogene TRBV3-2) and TRBJ1-5, with D perhaps TRBD1 (5 bases). Germline V CDR1 and CDR2: LGHDT, YNNKEL (reference sequence). V lost 3 bases and J 6 bases, leaving 12 bases between the germline ends. This CDR3 has 14 residues. The chain's CDR3 is CASSHQGGGQPQHF. In DNA, the CDR3 is TGTGCCAGCAGCCACCAGGGCGGCGGTCAGCCCCAGCATTTT.

The chain employs TRBV4-1 and TRBJ2-7, with D possibly TRBD1 on 6 matching bases. With 1 base removed from V and 0 bases from J, the gap between germline ends came to 7 bases. The length of the CDR3 is 14 residues. CDR1 is MGHRA and CDR2 is YSYEKL in the germline V gene. The CDR3 nucleotides are TGCGCCAGCAGCCAAGGGACAGCCTCCTACGAGCAGTACTTC. Its protein is CASSQGTASYEQYF.

The chain employs TRBV6-6 and TRBJ2-4, with TRBD1 as a possible D gene (6 bases). The germline CDR1 and CDR2 sequences are MNHNY and SVGAGI (reference sequence). The ends were cut back, 7 bases at V and 1 base at J, with 8 bases in the middle. This CDR3 has 13 amino acids. This chain's CDR3 is CASNQGAKNIQYF. As DNA, the CDR3 is TGTGCCAGCAATCAGGGGGCCAAAAACATTCAGTACTTC.

V usage is TRBV5-1 and J usage is TRBJ1-6, with TRBD1 matching over 10 bases. V was pared by 4 bases and J by 11 bases, with 12 bases of the junction left unmatched. CDR1 is SGHRS, CDR2 YFSETQ, per germline. This CDR3 has 16 amino acids. CDR3 loop: CASSPEGQGISTPLHF. The CDR3 DNA reads as TGCGCCAGCAGCCCGGAGGGACAGGGGATTAGCACACCCCTCCACTTT.

This clone was picked up a small number of times. The chain joins TRBV27 to TRBJ1-5; D is unresolved. This CDR3 comprises 15 residues. V was trimmed by 0 bases and J by 0 bases, leaving 6 bases between them. Germline lookup yields CDR1 MNHEY and CDR2 SMNVEV (reference sequence). The CDR3 spells CASSLSFYSNQPQHF. The DNA of the CDR3 is TGTGCCAGCAGTTTATCTTTCTATAGCAATCAGCCCCAGCATTTT.

The chain recombines TRBV9 with TRBJ1-3, with D perhaps matching TRBD1 (6 bases). V lost 0 bases, J lost 2 bases, and 12 bases lay in between. The CDR3 runs to 16 residues. Germline CDR1 is SGDLS and CDR2 is YYNGEE. The CDR3 bases are TGTGCCAGCAGCGTAGGGGGACATCCGACTGGAAACACCATATATTTT. It yields the protein CASSVGGHPTGNTIYF.

The V gene is TRBV19, the J gene TRBJ2-2; 9 nucleotides line up with TRBD1. Germline V gives CDR1 LNHDA, CDR2 SQIVND (reference sequence). V lost 5 bases, J lost 4 bases, and 11 bases stayed unmatched. The CDR3 runs 17 residues. The CDR3 bases are TGTGCCAGTAGTCGACCTCTGGACAGGGGCGGCACCGGGGAGCTGTTTTTT. Protein: CASSRPLDRGGTGELFF.

The chain combines TRBV18 with TRBJ2-3; 10 bases fit TRBD2. Germline V gives CDR1 KGHSH, CDR2 LQKENI. The CDR3 runs to 13 residues. Unmatched junction bases numbered 1, after V lost 6 bases and J lost 4 bases. The CDR3 DNA reads TGTGCCAGCTCTCTAGCGGGAGCAGATACGCAGTATTTT. The encoded protein is CASSLAGADTQYF.